This T cell receptor (beta chain) was sequenced in a study of blood T cell repertoires in COVID-19. Across the whole study: Samples of COVID-19 (acute and convalescent) were obtained from the United States, Italy and Spain. Sources were T cells, B-cell-depleted T cells, or PBMCs; the material itself was cDNA or gDNA.

Patients at the Seattle site were enrolled during active infection and followed longitudinally. Using immunoSEQ multiplex PCR, the repertoire was profiled, and TCRdb retains in-frame clones only, with some absent. Among over 200,000 clones listed, 84% were seen once. Sequenced sample: peripheral blood. The origin of this receptor is a woman older than 75 with COVID-19, enrolled during active disease.

The CDR3 DNA reads TGTGCCAGCAGCGTAGGATCGGGGGTCGCCGGTGGCTACACCTTC. As protein: CASSVGSGVAGGYTF. The chain uses TRBV9 and TRBJ1-2; D may be TRBD1 (5 bases). Per germline, CDR1 SGDLS and CDR2 YYNGEE. The CDR3 length is 15 residues. V was pared by 0 bases and J by 7 bases, with 16 bases between. The variable domain in full, completed from reference TRBV9 and TRBJ1-2, reads DSGVTQTPKHLITATGQRVTLRCSPRSGDLSVYWYQQSLDQGLQFLIQYYNGEERAKGNILERFSAQQFPDLHSELNLSSLELGDSALYFCASSVGSGVAGGYTFGSGTRLTVV.